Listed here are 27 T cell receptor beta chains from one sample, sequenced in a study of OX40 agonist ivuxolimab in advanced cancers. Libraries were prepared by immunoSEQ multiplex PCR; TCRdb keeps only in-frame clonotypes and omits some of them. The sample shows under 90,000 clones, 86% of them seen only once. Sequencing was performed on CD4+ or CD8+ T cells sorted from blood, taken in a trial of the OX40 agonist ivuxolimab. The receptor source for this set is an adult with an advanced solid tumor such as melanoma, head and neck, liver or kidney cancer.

CDR3 coding DNA: TGTGCCGGACTCAGGGAGGACTATGGCTACACCTTC. Its translation is CAGLREDYGYTF. The genes are TRBV19 and TRBJ1-2; perhaps TRBD1 as D (5 bases). The CDR3 is 12 residues long. Germline V gives CDR1 LNHDA, CDR2 SQIVND (reference sequence). The V end was cut by 11 bases, the J end by 3 bases, with 13 bases between.

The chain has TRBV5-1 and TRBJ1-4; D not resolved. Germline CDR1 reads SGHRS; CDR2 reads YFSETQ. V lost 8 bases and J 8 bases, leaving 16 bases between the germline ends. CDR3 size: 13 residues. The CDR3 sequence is CARKDLEWEKLFF. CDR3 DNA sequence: TGCGCCAGGAAGGATCTTGAATGGGAAAAACTGTTTTTT. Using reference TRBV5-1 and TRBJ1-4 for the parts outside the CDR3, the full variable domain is KAGVTQTPRYLIKTRGQQVTLSCSPISGHRSVSWYQQTPGQGLQFLFEYFSETQRNKGNFPGRFSGRQFSNSRSEMNVSTLELGDSALYLCARKDLEWEKLFFGSGTQLSVL.

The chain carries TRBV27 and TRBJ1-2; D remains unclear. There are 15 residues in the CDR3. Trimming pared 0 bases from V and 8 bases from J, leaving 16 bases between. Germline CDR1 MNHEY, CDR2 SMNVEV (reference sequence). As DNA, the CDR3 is TGTGCCAGCAGTTTATCGGGCCGGCCCCTTGGAGGCTACACCTTC. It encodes CASSLSGRPLGGYTF.

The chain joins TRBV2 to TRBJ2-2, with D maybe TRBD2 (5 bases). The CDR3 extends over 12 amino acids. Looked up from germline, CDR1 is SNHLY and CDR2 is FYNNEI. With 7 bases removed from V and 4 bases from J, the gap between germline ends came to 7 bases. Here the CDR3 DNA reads TGTGCCAGCAAAGAGGGCACCGGGGAGCTGTTTTTT. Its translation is CASKEGTGELFF.

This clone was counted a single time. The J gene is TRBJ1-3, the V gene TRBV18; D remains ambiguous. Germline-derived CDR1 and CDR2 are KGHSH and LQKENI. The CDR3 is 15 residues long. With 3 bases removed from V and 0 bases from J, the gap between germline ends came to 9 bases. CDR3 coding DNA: TGTGCCAGCTCACCGGTATGGATCTCTGGAAACACCATATATTTT. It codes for CASSPVWISGNTIYF.

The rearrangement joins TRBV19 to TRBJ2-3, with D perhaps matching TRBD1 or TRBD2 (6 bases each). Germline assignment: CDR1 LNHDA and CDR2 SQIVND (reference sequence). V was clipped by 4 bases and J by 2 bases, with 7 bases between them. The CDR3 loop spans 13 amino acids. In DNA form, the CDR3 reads TGTGCCAGTAGTAGGGGGGCCACAGATACGCAGTATTTT. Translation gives CASSRGATDTQYF.

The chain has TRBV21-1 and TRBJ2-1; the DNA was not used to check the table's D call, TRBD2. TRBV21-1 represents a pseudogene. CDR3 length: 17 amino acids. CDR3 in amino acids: CASTLPSSGRDPHEQFF. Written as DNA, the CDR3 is TGTGCCAGCACCCTCCCCTCTAGCGGGAGAGACCCCCATGAGCAGTTCTTC.

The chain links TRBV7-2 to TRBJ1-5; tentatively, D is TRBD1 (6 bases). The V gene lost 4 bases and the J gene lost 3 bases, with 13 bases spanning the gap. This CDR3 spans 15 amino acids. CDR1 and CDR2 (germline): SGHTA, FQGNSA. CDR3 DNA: TGTGCCAGCAGCTCTAAGACAGGTTACAATCAGCCCCAGCATTTT. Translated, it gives CASSSKTGYNQPQHF.

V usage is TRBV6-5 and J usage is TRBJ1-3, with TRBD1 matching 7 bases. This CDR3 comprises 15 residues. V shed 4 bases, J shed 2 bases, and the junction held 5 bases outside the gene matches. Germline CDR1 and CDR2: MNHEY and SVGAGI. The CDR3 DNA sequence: TGTGCCAGCAGTTCTCCCGGGACAGCTGGAAACACCATATATTTT. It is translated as CASSSPGTAGNTIYF.

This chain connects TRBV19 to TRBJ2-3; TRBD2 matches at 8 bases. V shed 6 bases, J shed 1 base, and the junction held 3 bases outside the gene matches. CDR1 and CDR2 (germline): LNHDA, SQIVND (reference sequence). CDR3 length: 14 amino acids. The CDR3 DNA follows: TGTGCCAGTAGGAACGGGGGGGGCACAGATACGCAGTATTTT. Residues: CASRNGGGTDTQYF.

The CDR3 spells CASSPPEASGGGTAFF. In DNA, the CDR3 is TGCGCCAGCAGCCCGCCGGAAGCTAGCGGGGGGGGAACCGCGTTCTTC. This rearrangement joins TRBV5-1 to TRBJ2-1, with TRBD2 identical over 12 bases. CDR3 length: 16 residues. Germline-derived CDR1 and CDR2 are SGHRS and YFSETQ. The V segment lost 4 bases and the J segment 15 bases; nucleotides outside the gene matches: 17.

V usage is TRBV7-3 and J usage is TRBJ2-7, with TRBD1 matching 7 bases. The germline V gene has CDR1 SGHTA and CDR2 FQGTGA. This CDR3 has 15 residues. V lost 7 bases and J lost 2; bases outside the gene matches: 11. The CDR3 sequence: CASTMGQKGPYEQYF. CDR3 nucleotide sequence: TGTGCCAGCACCATGGGACAGAAGGGGCCCTACGAGCAGTACTTC.

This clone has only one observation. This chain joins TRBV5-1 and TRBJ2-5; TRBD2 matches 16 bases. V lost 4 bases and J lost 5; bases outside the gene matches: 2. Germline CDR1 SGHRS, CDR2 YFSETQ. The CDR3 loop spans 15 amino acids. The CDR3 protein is CASSGGLAGGETQYF. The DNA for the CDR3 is TGCGCCAGCAGCGGGGGACTAGCGGGAGGGGAGACCCAGTACTTC. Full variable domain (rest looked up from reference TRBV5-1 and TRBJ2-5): KAGVTQTPRYLIKTRGQQVTLSCSPISGHRSVSWYQQTPGQGLQFLFEYFSETQRNKGNFPGRFSGRQFSNSRSEMNVSTLELGDSALYLCASSGGLAGGETQYFGPGTRLLVL.

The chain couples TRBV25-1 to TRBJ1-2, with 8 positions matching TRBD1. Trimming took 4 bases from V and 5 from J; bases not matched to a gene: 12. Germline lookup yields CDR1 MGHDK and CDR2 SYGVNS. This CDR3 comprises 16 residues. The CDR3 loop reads CASSAALGQGGYGYTF. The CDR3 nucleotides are TGTGCCAGCAGTGCCGCCCTAGGACAGGGTGGATATGGCTACACCTTC.

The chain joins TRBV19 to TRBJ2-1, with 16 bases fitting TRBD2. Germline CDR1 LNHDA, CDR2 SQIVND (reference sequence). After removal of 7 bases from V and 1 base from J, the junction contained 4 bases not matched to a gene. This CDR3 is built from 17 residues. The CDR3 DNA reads TGTGCCAGTACGGGACTAGCGGGAGGGGGGTCCTACAATGAGCAGTTCTTC. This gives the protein CASTGLAGGGSYNEQFF.

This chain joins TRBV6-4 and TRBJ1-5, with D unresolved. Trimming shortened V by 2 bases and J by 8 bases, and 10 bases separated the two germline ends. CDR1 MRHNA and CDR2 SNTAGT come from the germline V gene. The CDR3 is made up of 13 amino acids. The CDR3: CASSDVAGEPQHF. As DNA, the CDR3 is TGTGCCAGCAGTGACGTTGCTGGGGAGCCCCAGCATTTT.

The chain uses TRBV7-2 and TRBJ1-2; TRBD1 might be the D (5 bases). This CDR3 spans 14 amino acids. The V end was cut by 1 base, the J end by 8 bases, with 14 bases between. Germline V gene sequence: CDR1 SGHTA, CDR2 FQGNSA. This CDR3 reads CASSLDWQGRGYTF. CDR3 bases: TGTGCCAGCAGCTTAGATTGGCAGGGCAGGGGCTACACCTTC.

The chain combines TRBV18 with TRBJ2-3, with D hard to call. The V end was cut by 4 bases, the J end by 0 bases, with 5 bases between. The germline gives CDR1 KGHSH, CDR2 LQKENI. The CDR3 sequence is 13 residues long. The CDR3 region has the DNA TGTGCCAGCTCACAGGGTAGCACAGATACGCAGTATTTT. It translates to CASSQGSTDTQYF.

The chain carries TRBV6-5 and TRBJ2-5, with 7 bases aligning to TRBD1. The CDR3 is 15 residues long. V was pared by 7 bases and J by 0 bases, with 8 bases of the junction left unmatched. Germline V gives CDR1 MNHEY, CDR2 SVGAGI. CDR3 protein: CASNPGDSYQETQYF. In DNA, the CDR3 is TGTGCCAGCAACCCCGGGGACAGCTACCAAGAGACCCAGTACTTC.

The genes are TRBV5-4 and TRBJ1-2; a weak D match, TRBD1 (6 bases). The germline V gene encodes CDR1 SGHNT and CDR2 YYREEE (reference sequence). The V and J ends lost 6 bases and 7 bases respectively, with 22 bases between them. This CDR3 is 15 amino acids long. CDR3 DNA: TGTGCCAGCACCGTGACGACAGGTTCCTTAGCTGGCTACACCTTC. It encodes CASTVTTGSLAGYTF.

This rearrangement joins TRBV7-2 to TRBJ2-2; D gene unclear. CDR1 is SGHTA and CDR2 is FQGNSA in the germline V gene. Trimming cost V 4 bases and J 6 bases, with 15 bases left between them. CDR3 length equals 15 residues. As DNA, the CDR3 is TGTGCCAGCAGCTCCCGGACCCAGGTCGCCGGGGAGCTGTTTTTT. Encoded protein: CASSSRTQVAGELFF.

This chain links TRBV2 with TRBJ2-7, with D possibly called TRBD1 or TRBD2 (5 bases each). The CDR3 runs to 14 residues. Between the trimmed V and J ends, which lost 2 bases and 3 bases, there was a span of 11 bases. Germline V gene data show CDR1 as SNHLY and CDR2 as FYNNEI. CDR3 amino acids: CASSELRGLYEQYF. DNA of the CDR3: TGTGCCAGCAGTGAACTCCGGGGCCTCTACGAGCAGTACTTC.

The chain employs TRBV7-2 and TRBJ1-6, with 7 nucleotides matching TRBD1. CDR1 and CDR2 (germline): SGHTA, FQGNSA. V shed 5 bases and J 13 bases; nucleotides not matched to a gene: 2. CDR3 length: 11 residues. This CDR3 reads CASSPGGPLHF. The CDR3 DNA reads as TGTGCCAGCAGCCCAGGGGGGCCCCTCCACTTT.

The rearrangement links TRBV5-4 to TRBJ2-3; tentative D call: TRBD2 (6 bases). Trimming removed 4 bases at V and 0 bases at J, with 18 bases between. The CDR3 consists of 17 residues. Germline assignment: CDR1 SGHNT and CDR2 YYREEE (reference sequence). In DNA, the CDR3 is TGTGCCAGCAGCCCTACGGGCGGGATAAGGAGCACAGATACGCAGTATTTT. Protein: CASSPTGGIRSTDTQYF.

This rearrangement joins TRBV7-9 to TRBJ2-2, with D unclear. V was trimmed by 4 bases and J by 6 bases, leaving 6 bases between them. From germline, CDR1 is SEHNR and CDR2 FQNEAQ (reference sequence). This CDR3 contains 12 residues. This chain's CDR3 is CASSYGAGELFF. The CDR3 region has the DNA TGTGCCAGCAGCTATGGGGCCGGGGAGCTGTTTTTT.

CDR3 nucleotides: TGTGCCAGCAGTCCCCCGACTAGCGTTGAGCAGTTCTTC. It is translated as CASSPPTSVEQFF. J is TRBJ2-1 and V is TRBV27; 8 nucleotides line up with TRBD2. The V and J ends lost 5 bases and 9 bases, in that order; junction bases with no gene match: 6. The CDR3 spans 13 residues. Germline CDR1 and CDR2: MNHEY and SMNVEV (reference sequence).

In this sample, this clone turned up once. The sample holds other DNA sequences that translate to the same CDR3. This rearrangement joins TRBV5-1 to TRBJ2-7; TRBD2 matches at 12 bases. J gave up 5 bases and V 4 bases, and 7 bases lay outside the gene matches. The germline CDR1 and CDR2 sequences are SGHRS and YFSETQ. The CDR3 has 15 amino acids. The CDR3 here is CASSLVTSGGHEQYF. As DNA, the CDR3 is TGCGCCAGCAGCCTGGTGACTAGCGGGGGCCACGAGCAGTACTTC.